The present entry profiles one T cell receptor (beta chain) with its context. The sample belongs to a study of blood T cell repertoires in COVID-19. Study details: Collection of acute and convalescent COVID-19 samples took place in the United States, Italy and Spain. Sources were T cells, B-cell-depleted T cells, or PBMCs; the material itself was cDNA or gDNA.

In the study's own analysis: Estimation of nucleated cell counts was performed using reference gene primer amplification. The data were produced by immunoSEQ multiplex PCR, yet TCRdb's version contains in-frame clones alone and is incomplete. That table is the source of V, J and clone size, and D and trimming were worked out from the DNA. This sample has under 550,000 clones, with roughly 89% found just once. Seattle's enrolled individuals joined amid active infection and were then monitored longitudinally. Germline V gene lookup returns CDR1 ENHRY and CDR2 SYGVKD. Unmatched junction bases numbered 2, after V lost 5 bases and J lost 4 bases. This CDR3 is 13 amino acids long.

The TCR originated in a young man with COVID-19, enrolled during active disease. The sequenced sample consisted of peripheral blood. J is TRBJ1-5 and V is TRBV10-3; 7 nucleotides match TRBD1. The CDR3 nucleotides read TGTGCCATCAGTACAGGGGATAATCAGCCCCAGCATTTT. Translating it yields CAISTGDNQPQHF.